The clone carrying this T cell receptor (beta chain) was counted a few times. V was pared by 0 bases and J by 8 bases, with 5 bases of the junction left unmatched. Germline loops: CDR1 SGHRS, CDR2 YFSETQ. The CDR3 covers 14 residues. TCRdb reanalysed the 5' RACE reads using MiXCR and keeps one entry per CDR3 protein. The repertoire holds approximately 570,000 distinct CDR3 sequences, roughly 17% seen once, with around 12% in the top ten. This specimen belongs to a study of T-cell memory formation after mild COVID-19. The chain employs TRBV5-1 and TRBJ2-1; 7 positions match TRBD2. Sample: PBMCs or a T cell subset sorted from them (not recorded which). This receptor was obtained from an adult woman who had mild COVID-19 (a few samples of this study predate the infection). Cell type and time point are not known. CDR3: CASSLGGRADEQFF. The CDR3, as DNA: TGCGCCAGCAGCTTGGGGGGGAGGGCGGATGAGCAGTTCTTC.